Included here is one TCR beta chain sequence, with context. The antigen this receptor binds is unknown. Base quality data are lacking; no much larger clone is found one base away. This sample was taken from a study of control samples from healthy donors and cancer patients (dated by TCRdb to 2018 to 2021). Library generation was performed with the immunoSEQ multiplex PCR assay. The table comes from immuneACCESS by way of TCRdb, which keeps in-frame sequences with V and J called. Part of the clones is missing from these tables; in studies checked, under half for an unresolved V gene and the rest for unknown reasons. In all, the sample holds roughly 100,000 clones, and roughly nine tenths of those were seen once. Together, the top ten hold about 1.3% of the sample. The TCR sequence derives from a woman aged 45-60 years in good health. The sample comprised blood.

In nucleotides, the sequence is TGTGCCAGCAGTTGGCTAGCTGCTGATACCTACAATGAGCAGTTCTTC. Translated, this gives CASSWLAADTYNEQFF. The V and J genes are TRBV6-2 or TRBV6-3 and TRBJ2-1; TRBD2 could be the D gene, as 5 bases match. CDR3 length: 16 amino acids, cysteine to phenylalanine. Only CDR3 DNA remains: 48 bases, in frame from the first base. For CDR1 and CDR2, the germline V gene lists MNHEY and SVGEGT. V loses 4 bases, J loses 2 bases, and the germline ends lie 15 bases apart.